This TCR beta chain was recovered during a study of blood T cell repertoires in COVID-19. Trimming pared 5 bases from V and 4 bases from J, leaving 11 bases between. CDR3 length equals 13 residues. The data were produced by immunoSEQ multiplex PCR, yet TCRdb's version contains in-frame clones alone and is incomplete. The sample contains under 25,000 clones, around 83% of which appear only once. The source is a man aged 70-80 years with acute or convalescent COVID-19. Sequenced material: peripheral blood. The rearrangement uses TRBV12-3 or TRBV12-4 and TRBJ1-1; the D gene is possibly TRBD1 (6 bases). The CDR3 spells CASSPTGPTEAFF. The DNA of the CDR3 is TGTGCCAGCAGTCCCACAGGGCCCACTGAAGCTTTCTTT.